The clone carrying this T cell receptor beta chain is termed hyperexpanded. What it recognizes is unknown. Cultured CD4+ T cells had their DNA profiled by the Oncomine TCR Beta short-read assay. TCRdb processed the PCR reads anew with MiXCR; each CDR3 protein has one entry. The sample lists about 8,400 distinct CDR3 sequences, over 35% occurring once. Noted treatment: roughly 11-day PBMC culture with coronavirus spike peptide pools or control peptides (ViraFEST assay). Researchers collected the unexposed donor's CD4+ T cells before the COVID-19 pandemic (2011-2018). J lost 3 bases, V lost 8 bases, and 14 bases had no gene match. The CDR3 is 16 residues long. Germline CDR1 reads MNHNS; CDR2 reads SASEGT. The data derive from a study of vaccination and CD4 T cells after COVID-19. Study context: Sampling that followed vaccination took place a median about 71 days after dose two, within a range of 14 to 241.

Sequencing input: CD4+ T cells from blood, cultured in vitro. This chain joins TRBV6-1 and TRBJ2-7, with 9 bases matching TRBD1. This receptor was obtained from a human donor in good health. The CDR3 spells CASLGRFGQGLYEQYF. The CDR3 DNA reads as TGTGCCAGCCTGGGCCGATTTGGACAGGGGCTCTACGAGCAGTACTTC.